The 3 T cell receptor beta chains in this list originate from one sample, sequenced in a study of T cells in Graves' hyperthyroidism and ophthalmopathy. There were TCR beta CDR3 regions amplified from RNA transcripts. A first-round RT-PCR of the TCR CDR3 used the HTBI primer set. TCRdb called the multiplex PCR reads again in MiXCR, with one record for every CDR3 protein. The sample carries approximately 510,000 distinct CDR3 sequences, under 25% recorded once. The specimen was blood. All receptors derive from a man younger than 35 with Graves' hyperthyroidism.

This clonotype was recorded many times. This rearrangement joins TRBV6-2 or TRBV6-3 to TRBJ2-7; 7 nucleotides line up with TRBD1. The CDR3 totals 15 residues. The germline gives CDR1 MNHEY, CDR2 SVGEGT. V lost 7 bases to trimming and J lost 4 bases; unmatched junction nucleotides: 13. CDR3 residues: CASTTFDREHYEQYF. CDR3 bases: TGTGCCAGCACCACATTTGACAGGGAGCATTACGAGCAGTACTTC.

This clonotype was observed at least ten times. This sequence joins TRBV20-1 and TRBJ1-1, with 7 bases identical to TRBD1. The CDR3 sequence is 13 residues long. CDR1 and CDR2 from the germline V gene are DFQATT and SNEGSKA (reference sequence). CDR3 loop: CHGGDSYNTEAFF. CDR3 coding DNA: TGCCATGGGGGGGACAGTTATAACACTGAAGCTTTCTTT.

The sample holds a few counts of this clonotype. The V and J genes are TRBV29-1 and TRBJ1-2; no clear D gene. The CDR3 loop spans 13 amino acids. Germline CDR1 SQVTM, CDR2 ANQGSEA. V was trimmed by 1 base and J by 2 bases, leaving 8 bases between them. CDR3 DNA sequence: TGCAGCGTTGAAGTTCCGGGAAACTATGGCTACACCTTC. Residues: CSVEVPGNYGYTF.